This TCR beta chain was recorded in a study of vaccination and CD4 T cells after COVID-19. As concerns this clonotype: What it recognizes is unknown.

Time point specified: late sampling 161 to 241 days after vaccination in a few convalescent patients. Treatment noted: approximately 9-day PBMC culture with coronavirus spike peptide pools or control peptides (ViraFEST assay). An Oncomine TCR Beta short-read assay was used to sequence the DNA from cultured CD4+ T cells. Using its own MiXCR run on the PCR reads, TCRdb lists one record per CDR3 protein. The repertoire holds approximately 22,000 distinct CDR3 sequences, with 42% as singletons. This TCR was sampled from a human donor who had recovered from COVID-19. The specimen comprised CD4+ T cells from blood, cultured in vitro, sampled about 7 months after SARS-CoV-2 vaccination.

This chain's CDR3 is CASSRPGNYGYTF. The CDR3 region has the DNA TGTGCCAGCAGTCGGCCGGGGAACTATGGCTACACCTTC. The chain has TRBV28 and TRBJ1-2; D call uncertain. The V gene lost 5 bases and the J gene lost 2 bases, with 9 bases spanning the gap. Germline V gives CDR1 MDHEN, CDR2 SYDVKM. CDR3 length: 13 residues.